The 29 T cell receptor beta chains presented below share a single source sample, sequenced in a study of T cells in Graves' hyperthyroidism and ophthalmopathy. The TCR beta CDR3 regions underwent amplification using RNA transcripts as the source. HTBI primers were the set used in a first-round RT-PCR of the TCR CDR3. TCRdb reprocessed the multiplex PCR reads with MiXCR, giving one entry per CDR3 protein. This table holds some 250,000 distinct CDR3 sequences, more than 14% found once. The sequenced sample was blood. The receptor source for this set is a woman aged 40 to 49 with Graves' hyperthyroidism that later progressed to Graves' ophthalmopathy.

The sample holds a few counts of this clonotype. This sequence joins TRBV19 and TRBJ1-1, with D maybe TRBD1 (6 bases). Trimming pared 9 bases from V and 1 base from J, leaving 12 bases between. Per the germline V gene, CDR1 is LNHDA and CDR2 is SQIVND (reference sequence). CDR3 length: 13 residues. CDR3 in amino acids: CASKQGTNTEAFF. Here the CDR3 DNA reads TGTGCCAGCAAACAGGGAACGAACACTGAAGCTTTCTTT.

This clonotype occurred many times. V gene TRBV5-1 combines with J gene TRBJ1-2, with TRBD1 matching over 7 bases. Germline values: CDR1 SGHRS, CDR2 YFSETQ. This CDR3 spans 15 amino acids. The ends lost 0 bases at V and 10 bases at J; junction bases unmatched: 12. The CDR3 loop is CASSLETGDWGVYTF. CDR3 coding DNA: TGCGCCAGCAGCTTGGAAACAGGGGATTGGGGTGTCTACACCTTC.

This clonotype occurred a few times. The chain's CDR3 is CASSSQAFGTEAFF. Here the CDR3 DNA reads TGTGCCAGCAGCTCCCAGGCCTTTGGAACTGAAGCTTTCTTT. This chain connects TRBV5-8 to TRBJ1-1; no clear D. V lost 3 bases to trimming and J lost 5 bases, with 14 bases between them. The germline V gene encodes CDR1 SGHTS and CDR2 YDEGEE. This CDR3 has 14 amino acids.

In this sample, this clonotype turned up many times. The chain joins TRBV28 to TRBJ2-2; 8 bases fit TRBD2. J was trimmed by 7 bases and V by 8 bases; bases with no gene match: 12. The CDR3 consists of 15 residues. CDR1 is MDHEN and CDR2 is SYDVKM in the germline V gene. The CDR3 here is CASVASGGLIGELFF. The CDR3 coding sequence is TGTGCCAGCGTAGCGTCGGGAGGGCTTATCGGGGAGCTGTTTTTT.

This clonotype was seen repeatedly, ten times or more. The chain has TRBV27 and TRBJ2-5; D is uncertain. CDR1 is MNHEY and CDR2 is SMNVEV in the germline V gene (reference sequence). V lost 2 bases and J 5 bases, leaving 15 bases between the germline ends. The CDR3 spans 15 residues. For the CDR3, the DNA is TGTGCCAGCAGTTTAGGGTTGGGTGGTCGTGAGACCCAGTACTTC. Translated: CASSLGLGGRETQYF.

This clonotype was recorded at least ten times. This chain connects TRBV2 to TRBJ2-1; the D is unclear. Germline values: CDR1 SNHLY, CDR2 FYNNEI. The CDR3 length is 12 residues. The V end lost 4 bases, the J end lost 8 bases, and 9 bases lay between the germline ends. This chain's CDR3 is CASSGPTDEQFF. The CDR3 DNA reads as TGTGCCAGCAGTGGGCCTACGGATGAGCAGTTCTTC.

V and J are TRBV4-1 and TRBJ2-7, with 10 bases aligning to TRBD1. Germline V lookup: CDR1 MGHRA, CDR2 YSYEKL. After removal of 4 bases from V and 5 bases from J, the junction contained 8 bases not matched to a gene. The CDR3 covers 15 residues. CDR3 coding DNA: TGCGCCAGCAGCCTCCCGGGACAGGGGTACCACGAGCAGTACTTC. It yields the protein CASSLPGQGYHEQYF.

This clonotype was recorded at least ten times. The V gene is TRBV20-1, the J gene TRBJ2-2; D remains ambiguous. Germline V gene data show CDR1 as DFQATT and CDR2 as SNEGSKA (reference sequence). This CDR3 has 13 amino acids. With 4 bases removed from V and 3 bases from J, the gap between germline ends came to 9 bases. The CDR3 loop reads CSANKFDTGELFF. CDR3 DNA sequence: TGCAGTGCTAACAAATTCGACACCGGGGAGCTGTTTTTT.

This clonotype was seen repeatedly, ten times or more. The V gene is TRBV27, the J gene TRBJ2-1; the match to TRBD2 covers 9 bases. CDR1 MNHEY and CDR2 SMNVEV come from the germline V gene (reference sequence). Unmatched junction bases numbered 13, after V lost 7 bases and J lost 9 bases. The CDR3 runs to 15 residues. CDR3 coding DNA: TGTGCCAGCACCAGACTAGCGGATACTGGCGGTGAGCAGTTCTTC. As protein: CASTRLADTGGEQFF.

J is TRBJ2-1 and V is TRBV20-1, with 10 nucleotides matching TRBD2. The CDR3 is made up of 14 amino acids. Germline assignment: CDR1 DFQATT and CDR2 SNEGSKA (reference sequence). J gave up 5 bases and V 2 bases, and 3 bases lay outside the gene matches. The CDR3 DNA sequence: TGCAGTGCTAGACGAAGCGGGAGGGACAATGAGCAGTTCTTC. Amino acid sequence: CSARRSGRDNEQFF.

The V and J genes are TRBV6-1 and TRBJ2-7; 11 nucleotides match TRBD2. The germline CDR1 and CDR2 sequences are MNHNS and SASEGT. Trimming cost V 7 bases and J 3 bases; bases outside gene matches: 8. The CDR3 totals 15 residues. The CDR3 protein is CASTPGLAENYEQYF. The CDR3 nucleotides are TGTGCCAGCACCCCGGGACTAGCGGAGAACTACGAGCAGTACTTC.

The chain couples TRBV5-4 to TRBJ2-3, with unresolved D. Germline-derived CDR1 and CDR2 are SGHNT and YYREEE (reference sequence). The length of the CDR3 is 15 residues. V lost 0 bases, J lost 2 bases, and 10 bases lay in between. The CDR3 sequence: CASSLGGANTDTQYF. CDR3 in DNA: TGTGCCAGCAGCTTGGGAGGAGCGAACACAGATACGCAGTATTTT.

The table lists this clonotype with many counts. The CDR3 DNA is TGTGCCAGCAGTGAAGTTCGGGGGTCGAAGAATTCACCCCTCCACTTT. Translation gives CASSEVRGSKNSPLHF. The chain employs TRBV6-1 and TRBJ1-6; D perhaps matches TRBD1 (5 bases). CDR3 size: 16 residues. Trimming shortened V by 1 base and J by 7 bases, and 14 bases separated the two germline ends. Germline V CDR1 and CDR2: MNHNS, SASEGT.

In this sample, this clonotype turned up many times. The V call is TRBV2, the J call TRBJ1-3; D uncertain. V was clipped by 4 bases and J by 1 base, with 11 bases between them. The CDR3 spans 15 residues. Germline assignment: CDR1 SNHLY and CDR2 FYNNEI. The CDR3 nucleotides are TGTGCCAGCAGTGGGGGAGGCCTTTCTGGAAACACCATATATTTT. The encoded protein is CASSGGGLSGNTIYF.

This clonotype was detected many times. The chain has TRBV11-2 and TRBJ2-1; 8 bases line up with TRBD1. Germline CDR1 SGHAT, CDR2 FQNNGV. Germline trimming cut 6 bases from V and 9 bases from J; bases unmatched to any gene: 7. The CDR3 is 13 amino acids. CDR3 bases: TGTGCCAGCAGACAGGGGGGTAGAATTGAGCAGTTCTTC. Its protein is CASRQGGRIEQFF.

Regarding this clonotype: A read error may be the cause here, since a much bigger clone is one base away. This chain uses TRBV29-1 with TRBJ2-7, with D perhaps being TRBD1 or TRBD2 (8 bases each). V was pared by 4 bases and J by 3 bases, with 25 bases between. The CDR3 has 17 residues. The V gene's germline CDR1 is SQVTM and CDR2 ANQGSEA. The CDR3 nucleotides are TGCAGCGTTGTCCTTCCGGGGGGGACAGGAGGCGGCTACGAGCAGTACTTC. Translation: CSVVLPGGTGGGYEQYF.

J is TRBJ1-1 and V is TRBV10-3; unclear D gene. Germline CDR1 and CDR2: ENHRY and SYGVKD. This CDR3 has 13 residues. Trimming took 5 bases from V and 3 from J, leaving 10 bases between them. The CDR3 is CAISRVEDTEAFF. The CDR3, as DNA: TGTGCCATCAGTCGTGTGGAGGACACTGAAGCTTTCTTT.

This clonotype was picked up many times. The J gene is TRBJ1-3, the V gene TRBV14, with a weak D call TRBD1 (5 bases). V was cut by 3 bases and J by 3 bases, with 15 bases left in between. The germline V gene has CDR1 SGHDN and CDR2 FVKESK. The CDR3 runs 16 residues. In nucleotides, the CDR3 is TGTGCCAGCAGCCACGACTGGGGCTACAGTGGAAACACCATATATTTT. Translated, it gives CASSHDWGYSGNTIYF.

This clonotype was seen a single time. Possible read error: a much larger clone is one base away. V and J are TRBV4-1 and TRBJ2-1; TRBD2 aligns across 9 bases. Germline CDR1 and CDR2: MGHRA and YSYEKL. Trimming cost V 1 base and J 7 bases; bases outside gene matches: 5. CDR3 length: 15 residues. The CDR3 DNA reads as TGCGCCAGCAGCCAAGGGGCTAGCGGGACTAATGAGCAGTTCTTC. Translated, it gives CASSQGASGTNEQFF.

This rearrangement joins TRBV4-1 to TRBJ2-7; 9 bases are a match to TRBD1. The last part of the DNA fits TRBJ2-1 better; the J call may be wrong. The CDR3 covers 14 residues. Germline V lookup: CDR1 MGHRA, CDR2 YSYEKL. The CDR3 nucleotides read TGCGCCAGCAGCCAAGGGGACAGGGCGTACGAGCAGTTCTTC. This translates into CASSQGDRAYEQFF.

This clonotype occurred many times. The chain carries TRBV7-8 and TRBJ2-7; D may correspond to TRBD1 or TRBD2 (5 bases each). The CDR3 spans 17 residues. Trimming removed 5 bases at V and 4 bases at J, with 24 bases between. The V gene's germline CDR1 is SGHVS and CDR2 FQNEAQ. The CDR3 here is CASSDLVRDLPLYEQYF. The CDR3 DNA is TGTGCCAGCAGCGATCTAGTACGGGACCTTCCCCTTTACGAGCAGTACTTC.

This clonotype showed up many times. The chain links TRBV3-1 to TRBJ2-1; 7 positions match TRBD2. The CDR3 extends over 22 amino acids. Germline V lookup: CDR1 LGHDT, CDR2 YNNKEL (reference sequence). With 1 base clipped from V and 5 bases from J, the junction kept 26 bases outside the gene matches. The DNA for the CDR3 is TGTGCCAGCAGCCAAGTAGCCCTAGGGCGGGAGATGGTGAGCAAGACACACAATGAGCAGTTCTTC. Its translation: CASSQVALGREMVSKTHNEQFF.

This clonotype has ten or more counts. The gene calls are TRBV11-2 and TRBJ2-6, with D maybe TRBD2 (5 bases). CDR3 length: 15 amino acids. V dropped 4 bases and J dropped 4 bases, with 11 bases sitting between them. Germline V gene data show CDR1 as SGHAT and CDR2 as FQNNGV. The CDR3 here is CASSSLSAGANVLTF. CDR3 DNA sequence: TGTGCCAGCAGCTCACTTAGCGCCGGGGCCAACGTCCTGACTTTC.

This clonotype was seen many times. V and J are TRBV5-1 and TRBJ2-3; D call uncertain. The CDR3 consists of 14 residues. Per germline, CDR1 SGHRS and CDR2 YFSETQ. The V and J ends lost 2 bases and 0 bases respectively, with 7 bases between them. This CDR3 is CASSFIPSTDTQYF. For the CDR3, the DNA is TGCGCCAGCAGCTTTATCCCTAGCACAGATACGCAGTATTTT.

This clonotype was observed many times. V gene TRBV6-1 combines with J gene TRBJ1-6, with a possible D match to TRBD1 (5 bases). Germline values: CDR1 MNHNS, CDR2 SASEGT. The CDR3 consists of 14 residues. V was trimmed by 7 bases and J by 5 bases, leaving 12 bases between them. CDR3 coding DNA: TGTGCCAGCACATACGACAGAAATAATTCACCCCTCCACTTT. Protein sequence: CASTYDRNNSPLHF.

As for this clonotype: A much larger clone lies a single base off, so this may be a read error. The chain carries TRBV20-1 and TRBJ1-1; D is undetermined. Germline CDR1 reads DFQATT; CDR2 reads SNEGSKA (reference sequence). The CDR3 is made up of 12 amino acids. CDR3 sequence: CSAPQLKTEAFF. The CDR3 nucleotides read TGCAGTGCCCCCCAATTGAAGACTGAAGCTTTCTTT.

The gene calls are TRBV14 and TRBJ2-7, with no clear D. Germline V CDR1 and CDR2: SGHDN, FVKESK. The CDR3 consists of 11 residues. V lost 1 base and J 7 bases, leaving 5 bases between the germline ends. The CDR3 reads CASSQVREQYF. The CDR3 DNA reads as TGTGCCAGCAGCCAAGTAAGGGAGCAGTACTTC.

The rearrangement uses TRBV30 and TRBJ2-6, with D perhaps TRBD1 or TRBD2 (5 bases each). V gave up 7 bases and J gave up 4 bases, with 14 bases separating them. The CDR3 loop spans 14 amino acids. Germline V gives CDR1 GTSNPN, CDR2 SVGIG (reference sequence). CDR3 amino acids: CASSLWGGANVLTF. CDR3 DNA sequence: TGTGCCTCTAGTTTATGGGGGGGGGCCAACGTCCTGACTTTC.

This clonotype was detected many times. This sequence joins TRBV3-1 and TRBJ2-1; D may be TRBD1 (5 bases). The germline CDR1 and CDR2 sequences are LGHDT and YNNKEL (reference sequence). CDR3 size: 14 residues. With 1 base removed from V and 5 bases from J, the gap between germline ends came to 9 bases. The CDR3 loop reads CASSQVGPNNEQFF. The CDR3, as DNA: TGTGCCAGCAGCCAAGTGGGGCCCAACAATGAGCAGTTCTTC.